Below, 16 T cell receptor beta chains from the same sample are listed, as sequenced in a study of cytomegalovirus exposure and HLA in healthy donors. This table comes from immunoSEQ multiplex PCR, and its TCRdb copy is limited to in-frame clones, with some not included. In the table there are approximately 300,000 clones, 75% to 90% of which are singletons. Specimen: PBMCs. The receptor set was obtained from a woman aged 18-29 years in good health and CMV-seronegative.

The rearrangement uses TRBV9 and TRBJ2-3; maybe TRBD1 (5 bases). This CDR3 has 17 amino acids. CDR1 is SGDLS, CDR2 YYNGEE, per germline. The ends were cut back, 4 bases at V and 2 bases at J, with 20 bases in the middle. CDR3 bases: TGTGCCAGCAGCTCAAGCCGAGAGATGGGGCCCACAGATACGCAGTATTTT. This codes for CASSSSREMGPTDTQYF.

The CDR3 spells CASHEDSLNQPQHF. CDR3 nucleotides: TGTGCCAGTCACGAGGACAGCTTAAATCAGCCCCAGCATTTT. V gene TRBV19 combines with J gene TRBJ1-5; possibly TRBD1 for D (6 bases). Per germline, CDR1 LNHDA and CDR2 SQIVND (reference sequence). The CDR3 sequence is 14 residues long. Trimming stripped 8 bases from V and 4 bases from J, with 15 bases between.

The V call is TRBV9, the J call TRBJ2-2; 13 bases match TRBD2. Germline loops: CDR1 SGDLS, CDR2 YYNGEE. CDR3 size: 17 residues. V lost 4 bases, J lost 7 bases, and 10 bases stayed unmatched. The CDR3 protein is CASSRSGTSGMGGELFF. CDR3 sequence (DNA): TGTGCCAGCAGCCGCTCCGGGACTAGCGGGATGGGCGGGGAGCTGTTTTTT.

J is TRBJ2-5 and V is TRBV5-4, with D uncertain. This CDR3 has 17 residues. V shed 4 bases and J shed 5 bases, with 24 bases lying between them. The germline V gene has CDR1 SGHNT and CDR2 YYREEE (reference sequence). The CDR3 DNA sequence: TGTGCCAGCAGCAAAGCGTCCGGGTCAGAGGTTCGGGAGACCCAGTACTTC. Translation gives CASSKASGSEVRETQYF.

The chain joins TRBV5-1 to TRBJ2-7; 10 bases align to TRBD1. The CDR3 sequence is 16 residues long. Germline CDR1 is SGHRS and CDR2 is YFSETQ. J was trimmed by 4 bases and V by 3 bases; bases with no gene match: 10. The CDR3 loop is CASSSGDRGRQYEQYF. CDR3 nucleotides: TGCGCCAGCAGCTCGGGGGACAGGGGTAGACAATACGAGCAGTACTTC. Full variable domain (outside the CDR3, taken from reference TRBV5-1 and TRBJ2-7): KAGVTQTPRYLIKTRGQQVTLSCSPISGHRSVSWYQQTPGQGLQFLFEYFSETQRNKGNFPGRFSGRQFSNSRSEMNVSTLELGDSALYLCASSSGDRGRQYEQYFGPGTRLTVT.

The chain has TRBV19 and TRBJ1-2, with 7 bases that match TRBD1. Trimming at V came to 5 bases and at J to 6 bases, leaving 9 bases not matched to a gene. This CDR3 has 14 residues. Germline values: CDR1 LNHDA, CDR2 SQIVND (reference sequence). CDR3 residues: CASSFLDRAHGYTF. CDR3 DNA: TGTGCCAGTAGTTTCCTTGACAGGGCCCATGGCTACACCTTC.

Notes on this clone: This may be a read error, as it is one base from a much larger clone. J is TRBJ2-5 and V is TRBV5-4, with no clear D. V lost 4 bases, J lost 2 bases, and 3 bases lay in between. Looked up from germline, CDR1 is SGHNT and CDR2 is YYREEE (reference sequence). There are 11 residues in the CDR3. This CDR3 reads CASSHQETQYF. The CDR3 DNA is TGTGCCAGCAGCCATCAAGAGACCCAGTACTTC.

The V and J genes are TRBV27 and TRBJ2-5; the match to TRBD2 covers 10 bases. The V gene's germline CDR1 is MNHEY and CDR2 SMNVEV (reference sequence). The CDR3 spans 16 residues. Germline trimming cut 4 bases from V and 5 bases from J; bases unmatched to any gene: 10. The CDR3 region is CASSSEAGGPLETQYF. CDR3 coding DNA: TGTGCCAGCAGTTCAGAAGCGGGAGGGCCTCTGGAGACCCAGTACTTC.

This rearrangement joins TRBV28 to TRBJ1-4; no firm D call. Between the trimmed V and J ends, which lost 6 bases and 0 bases, there was a span of 11 bases. The CDR3 runs 15 residues. Germline assignment: CDR1 MDHEN and CDR2 SYDVKM. DNA for the CDR3: TGTGCCAGCAGCCCTAGGACTTCAACTAATGAAAAACTGTTTTTT. This gives the protein CASSPRTSTNEKLFF.

The V and J genes are TRBV2 and TRBJ2-5, with 9 bases lining up with TRBD2. Germline CDR1 and CDR2: SNHLY and FYNNEI. This CDR3 is built from 16 residues. J lost 2 bases, V lost 1 base, and 5 bases had no gene match. Written as DNA, the CDR3 is TGTGCCAGCAGTGAAGTAGCGGGAGACTGGCAAGAGACCCAGTACTTC. It translates to CASSEVAGDWQETQYF.

The chain employs TRBV2 and TRBJ2-1; perhaps TRBD1 as D (5 bases). This CDR3 spans 11 amino acids. V dropped 8 bases and J dropped 8 bases, with 10 bases sitting between them. Per the germline V gene, CDR1 is SNHLY and CDR2 is FYNNEI. CDR3: CASGRGHEQFF. The CDR3 coding sequence is TGTGCCAGCGGAAGGGGCCATGAGCAGTTCTTC.

The J gene is TRBJ2-1, the V gene TRBV11-2, with 7 bases identical to TRBD1. V lost 5 bases to trimming and J lost 8 bases; unmatched junction nucleotides: 9. The CDR3 runs to 14 residues. Germline CDR1 reads SGHAT; CDR2 reads FQNNGV. For the CDR3, the DNA is TGTGCCAGCAGCCCCCAGGACAGGTGGCATGAGCAGTTCTTC. Its translation: CASSPQDRWHEQFF.

This chain uses TRBV10-3 with TRBJ2-7, with 8 bases that match TRBD2. The CDR3 contains 14 residues. Germline V gene sequence: CDR1 ENHRY, CDR2 SYGVKD. V shed 3 bases, J shed 6 bases, and the junction held 7 bases outside the gene matches. The CDR3 reads CAISDFQAGGEQYF. The CDR3 nucleotides read TGTGCCATCAGTGATTTTCAGGCGGGGGGCGAGCAGTACTTC.

This chain links TRBV6-4 with TRBJ2-3; 8 bases are a match to TRBD2. The CDR3 runs to 15 residues. Germline V CDR1 and CDR2: MRHNA, SNTAGT. The J segment lost 6 bases and the V segment lost 0 bases, leaving 5 bases of the junction unmatched. The CDR3 DNA reads TGTGCCAGCAGTGACTCGAGCGGGAGTTGGGATACGCAGTATTTT. This sequence encodes CASSDSSGSWDTQYF.

The table lists this clone with a count of one. The rearrangement links TRBV4-1 to TRBJ2-3; possibly TRBD2 for D (5 bases). Germline V gives CDR1 MGHRA, CDR2 YSYEKL. The CDR3 is made up of 15 amino acids. V dropped 0 bases and J dropped 4 bases, with 11 bases sitting between them. The CDR3: CASSQDRLAPDTQYF. Here the CDR3 DNA reads TGCGCCAGCAGCCAAGATAGGCTAGCCCCAGATACGCAGTATTTT.

The gene calls are TRBV4-2 and TRBJ2-7; 7 bases fit TRBD1. The CDR3 has 15 residues. Germline V lookup: CDR1 LGHNA, CDR2 YNFKEQ. Trimming cost V 1 base and J 5 bases; bases outside gene matches: 8. CDR3: CASSQVGGQGDEQYF. DNA of the CDR3: TGTGCCAGCAGCCAAGTTGGGGGCCAGGGGGACGAGCAGTACTTC.